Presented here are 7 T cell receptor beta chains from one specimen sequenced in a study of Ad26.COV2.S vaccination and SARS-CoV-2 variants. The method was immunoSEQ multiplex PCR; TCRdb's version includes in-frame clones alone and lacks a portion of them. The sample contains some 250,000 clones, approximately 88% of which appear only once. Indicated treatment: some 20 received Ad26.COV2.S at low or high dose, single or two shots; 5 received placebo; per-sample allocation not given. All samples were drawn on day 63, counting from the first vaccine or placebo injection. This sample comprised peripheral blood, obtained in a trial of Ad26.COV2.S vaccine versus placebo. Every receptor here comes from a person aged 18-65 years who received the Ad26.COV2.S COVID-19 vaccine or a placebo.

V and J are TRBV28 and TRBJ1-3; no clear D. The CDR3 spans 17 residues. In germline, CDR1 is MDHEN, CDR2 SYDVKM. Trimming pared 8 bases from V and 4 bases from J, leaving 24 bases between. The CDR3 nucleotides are TGTGCCAGCTCGGACCGCTTGCCTGGAACATCAGGAAACACCATATATTTT. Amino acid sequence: CASSDRLPGTSGNTIYF.

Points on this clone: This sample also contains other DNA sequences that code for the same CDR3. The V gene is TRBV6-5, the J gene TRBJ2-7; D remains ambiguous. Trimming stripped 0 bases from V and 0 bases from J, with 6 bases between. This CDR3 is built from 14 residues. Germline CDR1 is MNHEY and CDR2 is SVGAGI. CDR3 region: CASSYSRSSYEQYF. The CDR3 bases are TGTGCCAGCAGTTACTCAAGGTCCTCCTACGAGCAGTACTTC.

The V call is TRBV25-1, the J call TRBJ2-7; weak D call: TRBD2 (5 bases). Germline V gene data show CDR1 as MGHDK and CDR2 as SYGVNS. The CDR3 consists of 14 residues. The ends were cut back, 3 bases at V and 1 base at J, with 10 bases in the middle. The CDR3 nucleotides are TGTGCCAGCAGTGACAGCGGTGGGTCCTACGAGCAGTACTTC. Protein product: CASSDSGGSYEQYF.

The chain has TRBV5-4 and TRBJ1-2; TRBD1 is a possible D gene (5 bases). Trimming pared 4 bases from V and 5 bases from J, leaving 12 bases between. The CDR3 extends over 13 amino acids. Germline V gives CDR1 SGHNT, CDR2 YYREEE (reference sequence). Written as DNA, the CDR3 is TGTGCCAGCAGCCCCACAGGTGTATATGGCTACACCTTC. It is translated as CASSPTGVYGYTF. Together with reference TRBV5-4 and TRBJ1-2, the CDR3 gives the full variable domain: ETGVTQSPTHLIKTRGQQVTLRCSSQSGHNTVSWYQQALGQGPQFIFQYYREEENGRGNFPPRFSGLQFPNYSSELNVNALELDDSALYLCASSPTGVYGYTFGSGTRLTVV.

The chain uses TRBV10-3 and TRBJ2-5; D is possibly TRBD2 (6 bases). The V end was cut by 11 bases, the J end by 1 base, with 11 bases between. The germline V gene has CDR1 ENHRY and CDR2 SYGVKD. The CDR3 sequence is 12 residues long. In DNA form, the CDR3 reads TGTGCCTCCGGGAGCTCCCAAGAGACCCAGTACTTC. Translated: CASGSSQETQYF.

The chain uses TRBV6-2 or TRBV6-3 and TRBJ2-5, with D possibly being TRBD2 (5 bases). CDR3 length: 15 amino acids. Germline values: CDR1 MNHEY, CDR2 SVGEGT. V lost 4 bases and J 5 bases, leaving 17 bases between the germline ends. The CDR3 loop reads CASSSGQLSVETQYF. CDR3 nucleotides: TGTGCCAGCAGTTCGGGCCAGCTTAGCGTGGAGACCCAGTACTTC.

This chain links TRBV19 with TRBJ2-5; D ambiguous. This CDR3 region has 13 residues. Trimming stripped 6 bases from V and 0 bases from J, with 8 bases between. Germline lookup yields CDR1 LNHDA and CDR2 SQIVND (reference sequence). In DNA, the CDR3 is TGTGCCAGTAGCCCCTACTACCAAGAGACCCAGTACTTC. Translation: CASSPYYQETQYF. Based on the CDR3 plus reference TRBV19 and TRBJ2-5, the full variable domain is DGGITQSPKYLFRKEGQNVTLSCEQNLNHDAMYWYRQDPGQGLRLIYYSQIVNDFQKGDIAEGYSVSREKKESFPLTVTSAQKNPTAFYLCASSPYYQETQYFGPGTRLLVL.